This TCR beta chain stems from a study of blood T cell repertoires in COVID-19 (TCRdb year 2020). Notes on the research overall: Samples covering the acute and convalescent phases of COVID-19 were provided by collaborators in the United States, Italy and Spain. The material from the prospective study consisted of cDNA or gDNA derived from T cells, B-cell-depleted T cells, or PBMCs. The samples were drawn from the first 160 participants of the ongoing ImmuneRACE study and from 1,254 subjects provided by 6 global collaborators. A freely available public database, intended as a resource for researchers studying the immune response to SARS-CoV-2, is where the repertoires were released. A de-identified subject ID, COVID-19 status, age in years and sex were almost always included in the sample metadata. Subjects who had been exposed to COVID-19, were actively infected with it, or had recovered from it provided the deeply sampled blood TCRbeta repertoires that made up the dataset. Where HLA class I and class II types were available, the types were taken from metadata supplied by the sample provider, not from assay-based typing. Points the paper makes about the study in general: The quantity of clinical and demographic metadata differed by source and by participant and was supplied without curation.

Measured from the cysteine to the phenylalanine, the CDR3 is 16 residues long. The entry retains the CDR3 DNA only, 48 bases that are in frame from base 1. Sequences LGHDT (CDR1) and YNNKEL (CDR2) are obtained from the germline V gene (reference sequence). Trimming takes 4 bases off V and 7 bases off J; junction bases not matched to a gene: 13. TCRbeta CDR3 regions were amplified from genomic DNA using the immunoSEQ Assay, a bias-controlled multiplex PCR. Turning to the authors' computational methods: Nucleated cell counts per sample were estimated from amplification of reference gene primers within the assay. Sequence reads were collapsed and filtered to measure the absolute abundance of every unique TCRbeta CDR3 rearrangement. Productive Simpson clonality was computed per sample as the square root of Simpson's diversity index over productive rearrangements. In TCRdb, the immuneACCESS table is reduced to in-frame sequences with V and J assigned. These tables do not hold every clone; where another copy was compared, an unresolved V gene accounts for under half, and the others remain unexplained. V and J calls and clone size are copied from that table; D and trimming were computed from the DNA. The sample table records roughly 110,000 clones; over 65% of these occur just once. Under 9.5% of the sample rests with the top ten.

About this clone itself: Its antigen target is currently unknown. Base qualities are not recorded, but no much larger clone differs from it by a single base.

The collaborating institutions used their own protocols to collect whole blood in K2EDTA tubes. For TCRbeta analysis, collaborators shipped samples as frozen whole blood, isolated PBMCs, or DNA extracted from either of those sample types. The receptor comes from a woman aged 35 to 49 with acute or convalescent COVID-19. The chain is encoded by TRBV3-1 (or the pseudogene TRBV3-2) joined to TRBJ1-2, with 9 bases in between that match TRBD1. The sequenced material came from peripheral blood. At the DNA level, the sequence is TGTGCCAGCAGCCTCAAGGGGACAGGGAGCCTTGGTGGCTACACCTTC. It codes for CASSLKGTGSLGGYTF.